Listed below are T cell receptor beta chains from one sample, sequenced in a study of blood T cell repertoires in COVID-19. The method was immunoSEQ multiplex PCR; TCRdb's version includes in-frame clones alone and lacks a portion of them. The table shows 130,000 or so clones, with around four fifths occurring only once. The sequencing input was peripheral blood. The receptors stem from an older man with active or convalescent COVID-19. The CDR3 runs from the conserved cysteine through the conserved F or W. The D gene is left open where the match is weak. Clone size appears in some rows only: once, few, many, or a class for an expanded clone.

>TRBJ1-3|TRBV6-5|-|TRBD1
CASSYSTGDRGNTIYF
TGTGCCAGCAGTTACTCGACTGGGGACAGGGGAAACACCATATATTTT
>TRBJ2-3|TRBV5-1|-|-
CASSPGESTDTQYF
TGCGCCAGCAGCCCTGGGGAGAGCACAGATACGCAGTATTTT
>TRBJ2-7|TRBV13|many|-
CASSTGGGKYEQYF
TGTGCCAGCAGCACAGGGGGGGGGAAATACGAGCAGTACTTC
>TRBJ1-5|TRBV11-2|-|TRBD1
CASSPGQGGQPQHF
TGTGCCAGCAGCCCAGGACAGGGGGGCCAGCCCCAGCATTTT
>TRBJ1-1|TRBV6-5|once|TRBD1
CASATQGAWTEAFF
TGTGCCAGCGCGACACAGGGGGCTTGGACTGAAGCTTTCTTT
>TRBJ2-2|TRBV29-1|-|TRBD2
CSVVGGTNTGELFF
TGCAGCGTTGTCGGGGGGACCAACACCGGGGAGCTGTTTTTT
>TRBJ1-4|TRBV28|-|TRBD1
CASTNRGRREKLFF
TGTGCCAGCACCAACAGGGGGCGTAGAGAAAAACTGTTTTTT
>TRBJ2-7|TRBV11-2|few|TRBD2
CASSLEASGAYEQYF
TGTGCCAGCAGCTTAGAGGCTAGCGGGGCCTACGAGCAGTACTTC
>TRBJ2-3|TRBV19|-|-
CASGDSPWSDTQYF
TGTGCCAGTGGGGACTCTCCTTGGTCAGATACGCAGTATTTT
>TRBJ1-2|TRBV6-2/TRBV6-3|-|-
CASSSIPGQSNYGYTF
TGTGCCAGCAGTTCCATTCCGGGACAATCTAACTATGGCTACACCTTC
>TRBJ1-5|TRBV19|-|-
CASSDYGLGGQPQHF
TGTGCCAGTAGTGATTACGGGCTAGGGGGTCAGCCCCAGCATTTT
>TRBJ2-2|TRBV2|-|-
CASSDLQGFFKTGELFF
TGTGCCAGCAGTGATCTCCAGGGTTTCTTCAAGACGGGGGAGCTGTTTTTT
>TRBJ2-2|TRBV18|-|TRBD1
CASSEDRERLFF
TGTGCCAGCTCGGAGGACAGGGAGAGGCTGTTTTTT
>TRBJ1-1|TRBV5-1|-|-
CASSLGREGMNTEAFF
TGCGCCAGCAGCTTGGGCAGGGAGGGGATGAACACTGAAGCTTTCTTT
>TRBJ1-2|TRBV6-5|-|-
CATSPGPRGYTF
TGTGCCACCTCTCCAGGCCCCCGAGGCTACACCTTC
>TRBJ2-1|TRBV5-1|once|-
CASSSQGEGEQFF
TGCGCCAGCAGCTCACAGGGAGAGGGCGAGCAGTTCTTC
>TRBJ2-1|TRBV9|-|-
CASSVAGETYNEQFF
TGTGCCAGCAGCGTAGCGGGGGAGACCTACAATGAGCAGTTCTTC